Listed below are T cell receptor beta chains from one sample, sequenced in a study of preoperative IRX-2 immunotherapy in early breast cancer. Here immunoSEQ multiplex PCR was the method, and the copy in TCRdb shows in-frame clones only, minus some. The data contain more than 20,000 clones, roughly 74% of them singletons. The material sequenced was lymph node tissue, taken before IRX-2 immunotherapy. The origin of the receptors is a human donor with breast cancer. The CDR3 runs from the conserved cysteine through the conserved F or W. Each record gives: D gene, V gene, CDR3 protein. D genes are given only for firm matches.

>.|TRBV29-1
CSAKDSAGNTIYF
>.|TRBV5-1
CASSVGHPVTEAFF
>.|TRBV6-8
CASSYSEQGRTGELFF
>.|TRBV6-8
CASTSGRYYGYTF
>.|TRBV28
CASRGVARYEQYF
>.|TRBV11-3
CASSLTGAREPQHF
>TRBD1|TRBV7-6
CASSSRTGGETQYF
>.|TRBV19
CASSIVGANQPQHF
>TRBD1|TRBV6-8
CAARDSNSPLHF
>.|TRBV15
CATSRDSSVTYEQYF
>.|TRBV19
CASSIGTDTQYF
>.|TRBV6-8
CASSYSQEEQYF
>.|TRBV18
CASSPYAEGMNTEAFF
>.|TRBV6-8
CASSSFSEPQHF
>.|TRBV19
CASSPRPGFYEQYF
>TRBD1|TRBV6-8
CASSYSMWTQGGDYGYTF
>TRBD2|TRBV11-3
CASSMKRGVYNEQFF
>.|TRBV19
CASQTPGPLGEQYF
>TRBD1|TRBV30
CAWGGPQGAHGYTF